One T cell receptor beta chain is described in this entry. The antigen remains undetermined. The data derive from a study of shared clonotypes between healthy human individuals. General observations from the study: Across subsets, estimated richness was generally greater for naive than for memory populations. How much donors shared clonotypes was expected to be affected by sequencing depth.

At a deep level, the assay was run. The method was immunoSEQ multiplex PCR; TCRdb's version includes in-frame clones alone and lacks a portion of them. Here the sample spans more than 1 million clones, approximately 80% being singletons. Trimming took off 5 bases at V and 0 bases at J, with 5 bases between the two ends. Germline loops: CDR1 SGHVS, CDR2 FQNEAQ. The CDR3 is 12 residues long. J is TRBJ2-7 and V is TRBV7-8, with D unclear. The specimen sequenced was memory CD4+ T cells from PBMCs. The subset here: CD45RA-negative fraction. The receptor was isolated from a man aged 18 to 30 in good health. Some clones in this sample may be carry-over from other donors' samples. CDR3 DNA sequence: TGTGCCAGCAGCCTAAACTCCTACGAGCAGTACTTC. It yields the protein CASSLNSYEQYF.